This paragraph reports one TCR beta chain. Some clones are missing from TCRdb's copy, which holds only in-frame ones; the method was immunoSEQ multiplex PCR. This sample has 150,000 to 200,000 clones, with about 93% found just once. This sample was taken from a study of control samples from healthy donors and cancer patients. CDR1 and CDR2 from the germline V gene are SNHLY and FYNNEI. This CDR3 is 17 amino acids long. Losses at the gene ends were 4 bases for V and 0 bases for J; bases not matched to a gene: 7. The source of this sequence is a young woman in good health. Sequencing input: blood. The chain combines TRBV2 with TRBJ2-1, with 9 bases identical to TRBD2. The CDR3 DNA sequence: TGTGCCAGCAGTGGCCTAGCGGGAAAACTCTCCTACAATGAGCAGTTCTTC. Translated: CASSGLAGKLSYNEQFF.